This record concerns one TCR beta chain sequence. The sample belongs to a study of blood T cell repertoires in COVID-19. Overall study: Some COVID-19 samples were acute and others convalescent; all came from the United States, Italy and Spain. T cells, B-cell-depleted T cells, or PBMCs provided the cDNA or gDNA that served as material.

V was clipped by 3 bases and J by 3 bases, with 20 bases between them. Germline V gene data show CDR1 as SQVTM and CDR2 as ANQGSEA. The CDR3 loop spans 16 amino acids. TCRdb keeps only in-frame clones here, not all; method: immunoSEQ multiplex PCR. The table lists some 75,000 clones, roughly four fifths of them singletons, with 15% to 20% in the top ten. This chain links TRBV29-1 with TRBJ1-2; maybe TRBD1 (5 bases). The sample was peripheral blood. This TCR was recovered from a woman older than 75 with active or convalescent COVID-19. CDR3 in amino acids: CSVDVWQGGEDYGYTF. In nucleotides, the CDR3 is TGCAGCGTTGACGTTTGGCAGGGCGGAGAGGACTATGGCTACACCTTC. The whole variable domain, filled in from reference TRBV29-1 and TRBJ1-2, reads SAVISQKPSRDICQRGTSLTIQCQVDSQVTMMFWYRQQPGQSLTLIATANQGSEATYESGFVIDKFPISRPNLTFSTLTVSNMSPEDSSIYLCSVDVWQGGEDYGYTFGSGTRLTVV.